The rows below give T cell receptor beta chains drawn from one sample of a study of T cells in Graves' hyperthyroidism and ophthalmopathy. In TCRdb, the multiplex PCR reads were re-called with MiXCR into one record per CDR3 protein. The sample carries 40,000 to 60,000 distinct CDR3 sequences, around 48% recorded once. The sequencing input was blood. The source of these receptors is a woman aged 45-65 years with Graves' ophthalmopathy. The CDR3 runs from the conserved cysteine through the conserved F or W. Each record gives: clone size, D gene, V gene, J gene, CDR3 DNA, CDR3 protein. A D gene is named only where the DNA matches it firmly. The size entry is marked missing in some rows and otherwise reads once, few, many or a size class.

clone_size: .
d_call: TRBD2
v_call: TRBV24-1
j_call: TRBJ2-1
cdr3_nt: TGTGCCACCAGTTCCAGAGGGCGGGGGGGGGACAGAACCTACAATGAGCAGTTCTTC
cdr3_aa: CATSSRGRGGDRTYNEQFF

clone_size: .
d_call: .
v_call: TRBV5-1
j_call: TRBJ2-6
cdr3_nt: TGCGCCAGCAGCGCAACCGGGACAGGGGCCAACGTCCTGACTTTC
cdr3_aa: CASSATGTGANVLTF

clone_size: many
d_call: .
v_call: TRBV7-3
j_call: TRBJ2-7
cdr3_nt: TGTGCCAGCAGCTTACACGGGAGAGGCGTAACCTACGAGCAGTACTTC
cdr3_aa: CASSLHGRGVTYEQYF

clone_size: .
d_call: .
v_call: TRBV7-8
j_call: TRBJ1-1
cdr3_nt: TGTGCCAGCAGCCAAGGGGCCAGGGGCACTGAAGCTCTCTTT
cdr3_aa: CASSQGARGTEALF

clone_size: .
d_call: TRBD1
v_call: TRBV7-2
j_call: TRBJ2-5
cdr3_nt: TGTGCCAGCAGCGACCGACAGGGGAAGCAGACCCAGTACTTC
cdr3_aa: CASSDRQGKQTQYF

clone_size: .
d_call: TRBD1
v_call: TRBV6-1
j_call: TRBJ2-6
cdr3_nt: TGTGCCAGCAGGACGGACAGGGGCAGCACTGAAGCTTTC
cdr3_aa: CASRTDRGSTEAF

clone_size: many
d_call: .
v_call: TRBV20-1
j_call: TRBJ1-2
cdr3_nt: TGCAGTGCTAGAGATCCGGCAGCCTATGGCTACACCTTC
cdr3_aa: CSARDPAAYGYTF

clone_size: .
d_call: TRBD1
v_call: TRBV10-3
j_call: TRBJ2-7
cdr3_nt: TGTGCCATCAGTACGACAGGGCCCAGGGAGCAGTACTTC
cdr3_aa: CAISTTGPREQYF

clone_size: .
d_call: TRBD2
v_call: TRBV5-1
j_call: TRBJ2-1
cdr3_nt: TGCGCCAGCAGCTTGGGGACTAGCGGGTTCTTC
cdr3_aa: CASSLGTSGFF

clone_size: medium-sized
d_call: .
v_call: TRBV2
j_call: TRBJ2-7
cdr3_nt: TGTGCCAGCAGGTCCCCCGGGTCCTACGAGCAGTACTTC
cdr3_aa: CASRSPGSYEQYF

clone_size: many
d_call: .
v_call: TRBV5-1
j_call: TRBJ2-1
cdr3_nt: TGCGCCAGCGTCGAACTAGCCGGGGGAGGAGAGCAGTTCTTC
cdr3_aa: CASVELAGGGEQFF

clone_size: once
d_call: TRBD1
v_call: TRBV24-1
j_call: TRBJ2-1
cdr3_nt: TGTGCCACCGAGGGACAGCACAATGAGCAGTTCTTC
cdr3_aa: CATEGQHNEQFF

clone_size: .
d_call: TRBD2
v_call: TRBV7-3
j_call: TRBJ2-1
cdr3_nt: TGTGCCAGTAGCTTAATGGGCCAACGGGGGGATGAGCAGTTCTTC
cdr3_aa: CASSLMGQRGDEQFF

clone_size: .
d_call: TRBD2
v_call: TRBV19
j_call: TRBJ2-1
cdr3_nt: TGTGCCAGTCGGACTAGCGGGACACCCTACAATGAGCAGTTCTTC
cdr3_aa: CASRTSGTPYNEQFF